This T cell receptor beta chain came from a study of T cell responses to AZD1222 COVID-19 vaccine. With 5 bases removed from V and 2 bases from J, the gap between germline ends came to 3 bases. Germline loops: CDR1 SEHNR, CDR2 FQNEAQ (reference sequence). This CDR3 is built from 11 residues. Assay: immunoSEQ multiplex PCR; the TCRdb copy retains only in-frame clones and omits some. The sample holds about 100,000 clones; under 95% are singletons and the top ten take around 20%. The sequencing used peripheral blood, collected on day 0 of AZD1222 vaccination. The rearrangement joins TRBV7-9 to TRBJ2-5; D gene ambiguous. This clonotype was obtained from an adult in good health. CDR3 loop: CASSLQETQYF. CDR3 bases: TGTGCCAGCAGCCTACAAGAGACCCAGTACTTC. The whole variable domain, remainder taken from reference TRBV7-9 and TRBJ2-5, is DTGVSQNPRHKITKRGQNVTFRCDPISEHNRLYWYRQTLGQGPEFLTYFQNEAQLEKSRLLSDRFSAERPKGSFSTLEIQRTEQGDSAMYLCASSLQETQYFGPGTRLLVL.